This record looks at one T cell receptor beta chain sequence and its context. Its target is unknown. One junction end disagrees with the germline gene, perhaps due to a read error. This entry belongs to a study of T cells in Graves' hyperthyroidism and ophthalmopathy. Across the whole study: Peripheral blood collection took place at initial diagnosis, before any treatment. Notes on the study in general: A 13 V-J model separated ophthalmopathy from stable hyperthyroidism.

Amplified TCR beta CDR3 regions derived from RNA transcripts. A set of HTBI primers served as the primers for a first-round RT-PCR of the TCR CDR3. Each CDR3 protein is one row after TCRdb ran MiXCR on the multiplex PCR reads. Among approximately 490,000 distinct CDR3 sequences listed, approximately 23% were seen once. Any patient presenting with uncontrolled infection, other autoimmune disease, pregnancy or lactation was left out. This CDR3 is built from 15 residues. Germline V gene lookup returns CDR1 SGHTA and CDR2 FQGNSA. Specimen: blood. The sequence was collected from a woman in her seventies with Graves' ophthalmopathy. The gene calls are TRBV7-2 and TRBJ2-4; D ambiguous. For the CDR3, the DNA is TGTGCCAGCAGCTTACTCCCCCCCGCCAAAAACATTCGGTACTTC. As protein: CASSLLPPAKNIRYF.